This is a list of T cell receptor beta chains from one sample in a study of blood T cell repertoires in COVID-19. Method: immunoSEQ multiplex PCR; TCRdb's copy keeps in-frame clones and lacks some. The sample includes roughly 250,000 clones, 83% of them seen just once. The sequenced material came from peripheral blood. These TCRs come from a human donor in a cohort sampled during active COVID-19. The CDR3 runs from the conserved cysteine through the conserved F or W. D genes are given only for firm matches. The listing skips clone size in some rows; elsewhere it reads once, few, many or a size class.

size,V,D,J,CDR3,DNA
once,TRBV19,TRBD1,TRBJ1-1,CASSDRAPIVGNTEAFF,TGTGCCAGTTCAGACAGGGCCCCAATTGTTGGGAACACTGAAGCTTTCTTT
NA,TRBV4-1,TRBD1,TRBJ1-1,CASSLQGAGTEAFF,TGCGCCAGCAGCCTTCAGGGGGCGGGAACTGAAGCTTTCTTT
NA,TRBV7-9,TRBD1,TRBJ1-3,CASSSNLGQGLGNTIYF,TGTGCCAGCAGCTCCAACCTGGGACAGGGTTTAGGAAACACCATATATTTT
NA,TRBV3-1/TRBV3-2,NA,TRBJ1-2,CASSQDQHPGEGYTF,TGTGCCAGCAGCCAAGATCAGCACCCCGGAGAGGGCTACACCTTC
NA,TRBV30,NA,TRBJ2-7,CAWSVTWGRGLRNEQYF,TGTGCCTGGAGTGTAACATGGGGCAGGGGCCTCCGGAACGAGCAGTACTTC
NA,TRBV28,TRBD1,TRBJ1-1,CASSRTGATEAFF,TGTGCCAGCAGCAGGACAGGGGCCACTGAAGCTTTCTTT
NA,TRBV5-1,NA,TRBJ2-1,CASSLYHEQFF,TGCGCCAGCAGCTTGTATCATGAGCAGTTCTTC
NA,TRBV5-8,TRBD1,TRBJ1-1,CASSPTGALISLLNTEAFF,TGTGCCAGCAGCCCGACAGGGGCATTAATCTCCCTTCTGAACACTGAAGCTTTCTTT
NA,TRBV10-2,NA,TRBJ1-5,CASSETGGFSNQPQHF,TGCGCCAGCAGTGAGACCGGGGGTTTTAGCAATCAGCCCCAGCATTTT
NA,TRBV7-9,NA,TRBJ2-7,CASSRRGVGTTGYEQYF,TGTGCCAGCAGCCGGCGAGGTGTGGGGACGACAGGATACGAGCAGTACTTC
NA,TRBV25-1,TRBD2,TRBJ2-6,CASSTWGGSGANVLTF,TGTGCCAGCAGTACCTGGGGGGGCTCTGGGGCCAACGTCCTGACTTTC
NA,TRBV19,NA,TRBJ2-1,CASSIGQTYGEQFF,TGTGCCAGTAGTATCGGTCAGACTTACGGTGAGCAGTTCTTC
NA,TRBV5-1,NA,TRBJ1-6,CASSFGQHGNNNSPLHF,TGCGCCAGCAGCTTTGGACAGCACGGAAACAATAATTCACCCCTCCACTTT
NA,TRBV5-1,NA,TRBJ2-1,CASSSSGGSYNEQFF,TGCGCCAGCAGCTCTTCAGGAGGCTCCTACAATGAGCAGTTCTTC
NA,TRBV30,NA,TRBJ1-2,CAWSVLGSANYGYTF,TGTGCCTGGAGTGTACTAGGTTCAGCTAACTATGGCTACACCTTC
NA,TRBV29-1,TRBD2,TRBJ2-3,CSVEGWREGTDTQYF,TGCAGCGTTGAAGGTTGGCGGGAGGGCACAGATACGCAGTATTTT
few,TRBV6-2/TRBV6-3,TRBD1,TRBJ2-2,CASSTVRTGPGELFF,TGTGCCAGCAGCACGGTTAGGACAGGGCCCGGGGAGCTGTTTTTT
NA,TRBV5-8,NA,TRBJ2-5,CASSLRGSGVAQYF,TGTGCCAGCAGCTTAAGGGGGTCCGGGGTGGCCCAGTACTTC
NA,TRBV19,TRBD1,TRBJ2-3,CASRGQGRISSTDTQYF,TGTGCCAGTAGGGGACAGGGGAGAATCTCTAGCACAGATACGCAGTATTTT
NA,TRBV6-5,TRBD2,TRBJ2-3,CASSYSSGEIDTQYF,TGTGCCAGCAGTTACTCGAGCGGGGAGATAGATACGCAGTATTTT
few,TRBV6-2/TRBV6-3,NA,TRBJ2-7,CASSYGNYEQYF,TGTGCCAGCAGTTACGGCAACTACGAGCAGTACTTC
NA,TRBV6-5,NA,TRBJ1-2,CASNGGGYGYTF,TGTGCCAGCAACGGGGGTGGTTATGGCTACACCTTC
few,TRBV10-3,NA,TRBJ2-2,CAISGGGPPSGGLFF,TGTGCCATCAGTGGTGGGGGCCCGCCCTCTGGAGGGCTGTTTTTT
NA,TRBV28,NA,TRBJ2-5,CASSLDTVLETQYF,TGTGCCAGCAGTTTGGACACCGTCCTCGAGACCCAGTACTTC